This record concerns one T cell receptor beta chain sequence. What antigen it recognizes has not been identified. Base qualities were left out, and no much larger clone turns up one base away. These data belong to a study of response to subunit inactivated influenza vaccine (dated by TCRdb to 2016 to 2018). Turning to the overall study: Deep quantitative T cell receptor repertoire profiling was used in the study to track responses to a trivalent subunit inactivated influenza vaccine.

Points the paper makes about the study in general: The authors proposed that each seasonal influenza vaccination may bring in only a limited number of new T cells.

The CDR3 holds 12 amino acids from the cysteine to the phenylalanine. Solely the CDR3 DNA is kept, with 36 bases framed from the first base. Relative to germline, V is 5 bases shorter and J is 7 bases shorter, with 14 bases between their ends. The CDR1 and CDR2 encoded by the germline V gene (reference sequence) are DFQATT and SNEGSKA. The receptor library was made with RT-PCR. Sequencing instrument: Illumina HiSeq 2500. TCRdb reanalyzed the raw reads on its own, using fastp at Q25 for trimming and MiXCR for clone calling, and kept in-frame beta chains. Rows are combined by CDR3 protein, so each entry shows the most common genes and DNA. This sample lists roughly 620,000 distinct CDR3 sequences; 11% were detected once. The ten top clones hold roughly 11% of the sample. The same sample was also used in a study of T cells expressing NK-cell markers. The second source states: TCR beta cDNA libraries were made by 5'RACE template switching that added a universal primer site and unique molecular identifiers. In sorted CD3+CD56+NKG2C+, CD3+CD56+NKG2C- and CD3+CD56-NKG2C+ T-cell subsets from 7 to 9 donors, TCR beta-chain repertoires were profiled. Among the eight sequenced donors, seven were HCMV-seropositive and one was HCMV-seronegative. To restrict sorting to alphabetaTCR-expressing T cells, an anti-gammadeltaTCR antibody was added in several experiments. In over 5 donors, the dominant CD3+CD56+NKG2C+ clonotypes were among the top 10 CD8+ clonotypes and accounted for about 1.0-8% of CD8+ T cells. Those dominant clonotypes were again the most abundant among CD3+CD56-NKG2C+ cells in a few donors, at about 28.3-60.1%. Whether the expanded NKG2C-expressing T cell clones were specific for HCMV antigens remained unclear. Randomly selected healthy volunteers, three men and five women, were used as the eight sequenced donors. HCMV-specific IgG was detected in serum with a commercial ELISA kit to determine HCMV serostatus. Peripheral blood mononuclear cells were isolated from blood by Ficoll density gradient centrifugation. Bulk peripheral blood T-cell repertoires were additionally sequenced from unsorted PBMC for roughly six donors. cDNA synthesis was primed from the TCR beta constant segment and was followed by two successive PCR amplification steps. Illumina HiSeq 2000/2500, MiSeq or NextSeq was used to sequence libraries as 2 x 150 bp reads. Reads were demultiplexed and grouped by UMI with MIGEC, and clonotypes were assembled and quantified with MiTCR. To remove erroneous sequences, TCR cDNA sequences were retained only when supported by two or more reads. The tcR package was used for downstream repertoire analysis, and clonotypes were matched across fractions by CDR3 nucleotide sequence plus V segment. VDJmatch was used to annotate antigen specificity against VDJdb, with one amino acid substitution in CDR3 allowed.

The rearranged segments are TRBV20-1 and TRBJ2-5, with a weak D call of TRBD2 (5 bases match). The sequencing used PBMCs from blood, collected on the day of vaccination. The sequence came from a man between 50 and 59 years old who received an inactivated influenza vaccine. Donor details come from another sample of the same person, matched by shared clones. The sequence in DNA is TGCAGTGCTCGCGGGCCTTTAGGGACCCAGTACTTC. It specifies CSARGPLGTQYF.